This T cell receptor beta chain emerged from a study of blood T cell repertoires in COVID-19. Libraries were prepared by immunoSEQ multiplex PCR; TCRdb keeps only in-frame clonotypes and omits some of them. Of some 190,000 clones listed, roughly 83% are singletons. CDR1 and CDR2 (germline): SGHTA, FQGNSA. Trimming took 5 bases from V and 4 from J; bases not matched to a gene: 6. This CDR3 region has 15 residues. Residents of around 24 US areas, aged about 18 to 100 years, made up the participants. Participants had their cohort set by participant-reported clinical history. Sequenced: PBMCs or T cells enriched from blood (not recorded which). The J gene is TRBJ1-5, the V gene TRBV7-2, with 9 bases that match TRBD1. The source is a man aged 40-49 years with acute COVID-19. The chain's CDR3 is CASSAGTGMNQPQHF. DNA for the CDR3: TGTGCCAGCAGCGCCGGGACAGGGATGAATCAGCCCCAGCATTTT. Using reference TRBV7-2 and TRBJ1-5 for the parts outside the CDR3, the full variable domain is GAGVSQSPSNKVTEKGKDVELRCDPISGHTALYWYRQSLGQGLEFLIYFQGNSAPDKSGLPSDRFSAERTGGSVSTLTIQRTQQEDSAVYLCASSAGTGMNQPQHFGDGTRLSIL.